Given below is one T cell receptor (beta chain) in context. The antigen it binds to is not known. No quality values exist for individual bases; no much larger clone is one base distant. TCRbeta CDR3 regions were amplified from genomic DNA by means of the immunoSEQ Assay, a bias-controlled multiplex PCR. In the paper's pipeline: Nucleated cell counts per sample were estimated from amplification of reference gene primers within the assay. Sequence reads were collapsed and filtered to measure the absolute abundance of every unique TCRbeta CDR3 rearrangement. For each sample, productive Simpson clonality was calculated as the square root of Simpson's diversity index over productive rearrangements. The table was pulled from immuneACCESS by TCRdb, which kept in-frame rearrangements only. Such tables lose some clones; where checked, under half of the loss comes from unresolved V genes, and the rest has no known cause. Clone size and the V and J calls come from that table; the DNA yielded D and trimming. In all, the sample holds about 300,000 clones, and approximately 86% of those were seen once. Under 3% of the sample lies in the top ten.

The data were obtained in a study of blood T cell repertoires in COVID-19 (dated by TCRdb to 2020 to 2021). About the study as a whole: Samples covering the acute and convalescent phases of COVID-19 were provided by collaborators in the United States, Italy and Spain. The samples were drawn from the first 160 participants of the ongoing ImmuneRACE study and from over 950 subjects provided by 6 global collaborators. The repertoires were released in a freely available public database intended as a resource for research on the immune response to SARS-CoV-2. HLA class I and class II types, where available, came from metadata supplied by the sample provider rather than from assay-based typing. The material from the prospective study consisted of cDNA or gDNA derived from T cells, B-cell-depleted T cells, or PBMCs. Nearly every sample came with metadata listing a de-identified subject ID, COVID-19 status, age in years and sex. The dataset comprised deeply sampled blood TCRbeta repertoires from subjects exposed to, actively infected with, or recovered from COVID-19.

Participants in the prospective study were enrolled through a virtual design, were aged about 18 to 89 years, and lived in approximately 24 United States geographic areas. In the prospective study, cohorts were assigned on the basis of participant-reported clinical history obtained from a screening survey and a study questionnaire. ImmuneRACE Cohort 3 recovered participants were defined by two consecutive negative NP/OP PCR tests, healthcare professional clearance, or symptom resolution. Each participant in the prospective study had whole blood, serum and a nasopharyngeal or oropharyngeal swab collected by mobile phlebotomists. Additional blood draws and questionnaires over an approximately two-month period could optionally be provided by prospective study participants. Blood samples from the prospective study were shipped frozen or at room temperature prior to DNA extraction. General conclusions and limits of the study: Clinical and demographic metadata were provided uncurated, with the amount varying by source and participant.

The source is a young woman who had recovered from COVID-19. Sample: PBMCs or T cells enriched from blood (not recorded which).

The CDR3 corresponds to CASRTQGYTEAFF. At the DNA level, the sequence is TGTGCCAGCAGGACACAGGGGTACACTGAAGCTTTCTTT. The chain joins TRBV12-3 or TRBV12-4 to TRBJ1-1, with TRBD1 identical over 7 junction bases. V trim: 6 bases; J trim: 3 bases; unmatched bases: 4. Including the terminal cysteine and phenylalanine, the CDR3 comprises 13 residues. Only CDR3 DNA remains: 39 bases, in frame from the first base.